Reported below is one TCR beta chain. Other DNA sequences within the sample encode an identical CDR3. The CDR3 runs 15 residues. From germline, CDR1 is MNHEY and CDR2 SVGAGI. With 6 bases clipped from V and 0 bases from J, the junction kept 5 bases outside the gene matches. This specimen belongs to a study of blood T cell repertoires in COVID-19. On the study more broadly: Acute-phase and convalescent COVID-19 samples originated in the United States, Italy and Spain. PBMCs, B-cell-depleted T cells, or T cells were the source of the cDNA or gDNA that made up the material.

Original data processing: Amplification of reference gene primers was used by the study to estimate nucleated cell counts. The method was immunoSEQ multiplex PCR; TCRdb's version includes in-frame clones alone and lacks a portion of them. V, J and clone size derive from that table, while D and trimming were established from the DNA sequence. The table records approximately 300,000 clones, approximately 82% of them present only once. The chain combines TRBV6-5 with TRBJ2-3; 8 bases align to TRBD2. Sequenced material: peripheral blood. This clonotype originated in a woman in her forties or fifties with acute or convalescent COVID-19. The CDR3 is CASRLSGASTDTQYF. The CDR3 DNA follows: TGTGCCAGCAGGCTTAGCGGGGCTAGCACAGATACGCAGTATTTT.